The source of this T cell receptor (beta chain) is a study of cytomegalovirus exposure and HLA in healthy donors. Study-level findings and limits: An analysis that came later showed most CMV-associated TCR beta chains appearing HLA-restricted. Differences between HLA loci emerged in a later analysis of TCR association rates, with DRB1 most and HLA-C fewest. Later on, a genetic analysis was performed. It linked a missense variant in DCLRE1C with V- and J-gene trimming of TCR beta.

In the case of this clone: Its antigen is not identified.

60 Vbeta and 13 Jbeta primers were used in PCR. Under the authors' procedure: Later reanalysis found 75 million to 100 million unique TCR beta chains, 9 million to 12 million of them shared. The table came from immunoSEQ multiplex PCR; TCRdb's copy has only in-frame clones and leaves some out. V and J calls and clone size follow that table, whereas D and trimming were derived from the DNA. Here the sample spans fewer than 110,000 clones, around 60% being singletons. The CDR3 totals 15 residues. Germline CDR1 is SGHRS and CDR2 is YFSETQ. V shed 4 bases and J shed 0 bases, with 11 bases lying between them.

V is TRBV5-1 and J is TRBJ2-1, with D perhaps TRBD2 (6 bases). Sequenced material: PBMCs. The receptor was isolated from a woman in her fifties or sixties in good health and CMV-seronegative. Here the CDR3 reads CASSPLTSSYNEQFF. CDR3 bases: TGCGCCAGCAGCCCATTGACTAGCTCCTACAATGAGCAGTTCTTC.